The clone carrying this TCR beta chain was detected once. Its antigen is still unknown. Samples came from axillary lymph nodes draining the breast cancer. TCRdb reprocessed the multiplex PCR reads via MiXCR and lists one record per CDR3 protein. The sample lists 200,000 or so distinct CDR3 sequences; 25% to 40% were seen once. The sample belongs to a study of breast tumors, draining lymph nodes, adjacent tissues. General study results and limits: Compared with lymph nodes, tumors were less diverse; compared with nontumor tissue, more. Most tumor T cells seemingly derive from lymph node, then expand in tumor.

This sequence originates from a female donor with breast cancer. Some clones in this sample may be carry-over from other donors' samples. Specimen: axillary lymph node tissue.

The CDR3 spells CATSDVGNKDRAPPGELFF. The CDR3 nucleotides are TGTGCCACCAGTGATGTTGGTAACAAGGACAGGGCCCCCCCCGGGGAGCTGTTTTTT. This chain uses TRBV24-1 with TRBJ2-2, with 8 bases matching TRBD1. J was trimmed by 6 bases and V by 3 bases; bases with no gene match: 17. The length of the CDR3 is 19 residues. Germline V gene data show CDR1 as KGHDR and CDR2 as SFDVKD.